These T cell receptor beta chains were read from a single sample in a study of cytomegalovirus exposure and HLA in healthy donors. Clones were sequenced by immunoSEQ multiplex PCR, and TCRdb holds only the in-frame ones, with some missing. The repertoire holds approximately 170,000 clones, with roughly 85% as singletons. Sequencing input: PBMCs. The origin of the receptors is a boy younger than 10 in good health and CMV-seronegative. CDR3s include the opening cysteine and the closing phenylalanine or tryptophan. The D gene is left open where the match is weak. Clone size, where shown, is once, few, many, or a class for clones that have expanded.

clone size,J gene,D gene,V gene,CDR3 DNA,CDR3 protein
-,TRBJ2-3,-,TRBV5-1,TGCGCCAGCAGCTTGTCACCGGGGGCAGATACGCAGTATTTT,CASSLSPGADTQYF
-,TRBJ1-2,-,TRBV28,TGTGCCAGCAGTTTTAGATGGAACTATGGCTACACCTTC,CASSFRWNYGYTF
-,TRBJ2-5,-,TRBV18,TGTGCCAGCTCACCATGGGCAGCTCAAGAGACCCAGTACTTC,CASSPWAAQETQYF
-,TRBJ1-4,TRBD1,TRBV27,TGTGCCAGCAGGGGGACAGGGGTAGAGGAAAAACTGTTTTTT,CASRGTGVEEKLFF
-,TRBJ1-2,TRBD1,TRBV28,TGTGCCAGCAGTTTGGCAGGGGGCAGCTATGGCTACACCTTC,CASSLAGGSYGYTF
once,TRBJ2-3,-,TRBV4-2,TGTGCCAGCAGCCCGAGGCCGGGGATGTGGACGCAGTATTTT,CASSPRPGMWTQYF
-,TRBJ2-4,TRBD2,TRBV7-9,TGTGCCAGCAGCTTAGGGGCTAGCGGGGGAAACATTCAGTACTTC,CASSLGASGGNIQYF
-,TRBJ1-2,-,TRBV29-1,TGCAGCGTTGGGCCTGACAGAACTAACTATGGCTACACCTTC,CSVGPDRTNYGYTF
few,TRBJ2-1,TRBD2,TRBV28,TGTGCCAGCAGTGGGACTAGTCCCGCTAGGTATGAGCAGTTCTTC,CASSGTSPARYEQFF
once,TRBJ1-2,-,TRBV6-5,TGTGCCAGCAGTCCCCGGACAGCGGGGTATGGCTACACCTTC,CASSPRTAGYGYTF
-,TRBJ2-7,TRBD2,TRBV2,TGTGCCAGCAGCCCCGGACTAGCGGGACACGAGCAGTACTTC,CASSPGLAGHEQYF
-,TRBJ1-4,TRBD1,TRBV6-5,TGTGCCAGCAGTTACTCGCTGTCAGGGGGAAATGAAAAACTGTTTTTT,CASSYSLSGGNEKLFF
once,TRBJ2-5,-,TRBV6-5,TGTGCCAGCAGCCTCTCGGGGGGCGCAGAGACCCAGTACTTC,CASSLSGGAETQYF
-,TRBJ2-7,-,TRBV28,TGTGCCAGCAGTTTCCAAGGGGACGAGCAGTACTTC,CASSFQGDEQYF
-,TRBJ1-1,TRBD1,TRBV10-2,TGCGCCAGCAGCCCGGACAGGGCCTCCACTGAAGCTTTCTTT,CASSPDRASTEAFF
once,TRBJ2-5,-,TRBV4-1,TGCGCCAGCAGCCAAGATTCCCGGGAGACCCAGTACTTC,CASSQDSRETQYF
-,TRBJ2-5,TRBD2,TRBV10-3,TGTGCCACGGGAGAGCGGGAGCTTTCGGAGGAGACCCAGTACTTC,CATGERELSEETQYF
-,TRBJ2-7,TRBD1,TRBV12-5,TGTGCTAGTGCCCGGACAGGGACTTACGAGCAGTACTTC,CASARTGTYEQYF
few,TRBJ2-2,TRBD1,TRBV6-8,TGTGCCAGCGTACCCGAAGGACAGGGGGCGTACACCGGGGAGCTGTTTTTT,CASVPEGQGAYTGELFF
-,TRBJ1-1,-,TRBV5-1,TGCGCCAGCAGCCTAGCATGGGCCCTGAACACTGAAGCTTTCTTT,CASSLAWALNTEAFF
-,TRBJ2-3,TRBD2,TRBV7-2,TGTGCCAGCAGCTTGGAGGGACTAGCGGGAGGGGTTACGCAGTATTTT,CASSLEGLAGGVTQYF
few,TRBJ2-4,-,TRBV5-1,TGCGCCAGCAGCGGCCTCGGGGCCAAAAACATTCAGTACTTC,CASSGLGAKNIQYF
-,TRBJ1-6,TRBD1,TRBV5-4,TGTGCCAGCAGCTTCCGCCAGGGGGCTCTTTCACCCCTCCACTTT,CASSFRQGALSPLHF
-,TRBJ2-6,-,TRBV27,TGTGCCAGCAGTCTCTCTGGGGCCAACGTCCTGACTTTC,CASSLSGANVLTF
-,TRBJ2-5,TRBD1,TRBV5-1,TGCGCCAGCAGCAGTACAGGGGGCTATAGGCTACAAGAGACCCAGTACTTC,CASSSTGGYRLQETQYF
-,TRBJ2-7,-,TRBV10-2,TGCGCCAGCAGTGAGCCGAGCATAACCTCCTACGAGCAGTACTTC,CASSEPSITSYEQYF
-,TRBJ2-1,TRBD2,TRBV2,TGTGCCAGCAGCGAAGACCCGGGACTAAACTCCTACAATGAGCAGTTCTTC,CASSEDPGLNSYNEQFF
-,TRBJ2-5,TRBD1,TRBV6-5,TGTGCCAGCAGTTACTCCGCGACAGGGCTCCAAGAGACCCAGTACTTC,CASSYSATGLQETQYF
-,TRBJ1-4,TRBD1,TRBV28,TGTGCCAGCAGTCTCACCGGGACAGGGGGCGAAAAACTGTTTTTT,CASSLTGTGGEKLFF
-,TRBJ2-7,-,TRBV28,TGTGCCAGCCGCTCACTCTACGAGCAGTACTTC,CASRSLYEQYF
once,TRBJ2-3,-,TRBV28,TGTGCCAGCAGTTTGGGCTTCCCGCCAGATACGCAGTATTTT,CASSLGFPPDTQYF
once,TRBJ2-5,TRBD2,TRBV9,TGTGCCAGCGGACGTAGGACTAGCTGGGAGACCCAGTACTTC,CASGRRTSWETQYF
-,TRBJ2-1,TRBD1,TRBV6-6,TGTGCCAGCAGTTACTCGGCAGGGGGATACAATGAGCAGTTCTTC,CASSYSAGGYNEQFF
-,TRBJ1-5,TRBD1,TRBV10-3,TGTGCCATCAGTGAGTCGGGCTGGACTCGGACAGGGAATGGACAGCCCCAGCATTTT,CAISESGWTRTGNGQPQHF
-,TRBJ1-2,-,TRBV28,TGTGCCAGCAGTTTGGAGTCCCATGGCTACACCTTC,CASSLESHGYTF